This T cell receptor (beta chain) was observed in a study of blood T cells in healthy people across ages. Combining a sample-barcoded 5' primer with a J-beta primer mix, a second PCR ran for about 7 to 12 cycles. TCRdb fed the 5' RACE reads into MiXCR, producing one record per CDR3 protein. Among under 700,000 distinct CDR3 sequences listed, less than 25% were seen once. The ends were cut back, 3 bases at V and 1 base at J, with 18 bases in the middle. The CDR3 has 17 residues. The sample holds a few counts of this clonotype. These data were likewise used in another study, on T cells of mothers and their children.

The receptor was isolated from a boy aged 5-17 years in good health. The sequenced material came from blood. V and J are TRBV12-3 or TRBV12-4 and TRBJ2-5; tentative D call: TRBD2 (5 bases). The CDR3 DNA reads TGTGCCAGCAGTTTTTATCTGCTAGCTTCGGTCCAAGAGACCCAGTACTTC. Translating it yields CASSFYLLASVQETQYF.